Listed below are T cell receptor beta chains from one sample, sequenced in a study of T-cell memory formation after mild COVID-19. TCRdb itself ran the 5' RACE reads through MiXCR, one entry per CDR3 protein. Among roughly 150,000 distinct CDR3 sequences listed, roughly 15% were seen once. The sample comprised PBMCs or a T cell subset sorted from them (not recorded which). Receptor source: an adult woman who had mild COVID-19 (a few samples of this study predate the infection). Cell type and time point are not known. CDR3s include the opening cysteine and the closing phenylalanine or tryptophan. Fields, in order: V gene, clone size, J gene, D gene, CDR3 DNA, CDR3 protein. The D gene is left open where the match is weak. Size tells how often a clone was seen (once, few, many) or the class of an expanded clone, and some rows leave it out.

>TRBV4-1|few|TRBJ2-3|NA
TGCGCCAGCAGCCAACCGCTTACTAAGGCGGATACGCAGTATTTT
CASSQPLTKADTQYF
>TRBV4-2|few|TRBJ2-1|TRBD1
TGTGCCAGCAGCCATAGACAGGGGGGTTACAATGAGCAGTTCTTC
CASSHRQGGYNEQFF
>TRBV19|NA|TRBJ1-1|NA
TGTGCCAGTAAGTCTCTTATTGAATGGAACACTGAAGCTTTCTTT
CASKSLIEWNTEAFF
>TRBV9|NA|TRBJ1-3|NA
TGTGCCAGCAGCGTAGGGACAGACTCTGGAAACACCATATATTTT
CASSVGTDSGNTIYF
>TRBV29-1|NA|TRBJ2-1|TRBD2
TGCAGCGTTCCTACCCTACCGGGAGGGCTCGGGGGGCAGTTCTTC
CSVPTLPGGLGGQFF
>TRBV5-1|many|TRBJ2-1|TRBD2
TGCGCCAGCAGCACCGAATCGTCGGGGGGGATCGATGAGCAGTTCTTC
CASSTESSGGIDEQFF
>TRBV27|NA|TRBJ1-1|NA
TGTGCCAGCACGAGGGCCTTGAACACTGAAGCTTTCTTT
CASTRALNTEAFF
>TRBV23-1|once|TRBJ1-2|NA
TGCGCCAGCAGTCAATCGAATGAGTGCTATGGCTGCACCTTC
CASSQSNECYGCTF
>TRBV10-3|few|TRBJ2-7|TRBD1
TGTGCCATCAGGATGACAGGGGGCGACGAGCAGTACTTC
CAIRMTGGDEQYF
>TRBV9|NA|TRBJ2-1|TRBD2
TGTGCCAGCAGCGTAGTCGGGGGGAGCTCCTACAATGAGCAGTTCTTC
CASSVVGGSSYNEQFF
>TRBV7-9|NA|TRBJ2-7|NA
TGTGCCAGCAGCTCAGATTTCGACACCCTTTACGAGCAGTACTTC
CASSSDFDTLYEQYF
>TRBV6-2/TRBV6-3|NA|TRBJ2-2|TRBD2
TGTGCCAGCCTCAGGGCTAGCGGGCGTTCGAACACCGGGGAGCTGTTTTTT
CASLRASGRSNTGELFF
>TRBV4-1|NA|TRBJ1-5|NA
TGCGCCAGCAGCCAAGATCCCGGGACTACCTATCAGCCCCAGCATTTT
CASSQDPGTTYQPQHF
>TRBV2|NA|TRBJ2-3|NA
TGTGCCAGCTTTGGACTGAGCACAGATACGCAGTATTTT
CASFGLSTDTQYF
>TRBV7-2|NA|TRBJ2-2|NA
TGTGCCAGCAGCTTTGCCAGACACCCACTGAACACCGGGGAGCTGTTTTTT
CASSFARHPLNTGELFF
>TRBV12-3/TRBV12-4|many|TRBJ2-5|NA
TGTGCCAGCATCCGCAGGGCCCTACAAGAGACCCAGTACTTC
CASIRRALQETQYF
>TRBV5-1|few|TRBJ2-7|NA
TGCGCCAGCAGGCCCCCCCTCCCGGGCTACGAGCAGTACTTC
CASRPPLPGYEQYF
>TRBV7-9|NA|TRBJ2-1|NA
TGTGCCAGCAGCCCACCGGACAGCAGCTCCTACAATGAGCAGTTCTTC
CASSPPDSSSYNEQFF
>TRBV9|few|TRBJ1-1|NA
TGTGCCAGCAGCGAGCCCTCAGCCGGGAACACTGAAGCTTTCTTT
CASSEPSAGNTEAFF
>TRBV12-3/TRBV12-4|few|TRBJ1-1|NA
TGTGCCAGCAGTTTCTCCGCGTATGAAGCTTTCTTT
CASSFSAYEAFF
>TRBV6-5|NA|TRBJ1-4|NA
TGTGCCAGCAGTTACGCACAGGGAGGGGATGAAAAACTGTTTTTT
CASSYAQGGDEKLFF
>TRBV7-9|NA|TRBJ2-4|NA
TGTGCCAGCAGCTTAACGACTGCACTAGCCAAAAACATTCAGTACTTC
CASSLTTALAKNIQYF
>TRBV11-3|NA|TRBJ1-1|NA
TGTGCCAGCAGCGGTGTCCTGGGCACTGAAGCTTTCTTT
CASSGVLGTEAFF